This T cell receptor (beta chain) was recovered during a study of T cell responses to AZD1222 COVID-19 vaccine. The V gene lost 1 base and the J gene lost 3 bases, with 0 bases spanning the gap. There are 12 residues in the CDR3. Germline V gene sequence: CDR1 KGHDR, CDR2 SFDVKD. Produced via immunoSEQ multiplex PCR; TCRdb's table is partial and in-frame only. Among about 130,000 clones listed, roughly 93% were seen once. Details on this clone: Its target is unknown.

Findings and limits, study-wide: Most donors were white British and more were female, and clonal diversity was possibly underestimated.

The chain couples TRBV24-1 to TRBJ1-5; D gene ambiguous. The clonotype was recovered from an adult in good health. The sequences come from peripheral blood, collected on day 0 of AZD1222 vaccination. CDR3 coding DNA: TGTGCCACCAGTGATTTCAATCAGCCCCAGCATTTT. Translated: CATSDFNQPQHF.